Shown below are 31 T cell receptor beta chains from a single sample sequenced in a study of breast tumors, draining lymph nodes, adjacent tissues. TCRdb independently ran MiXCR on the multiplex PCR reads; one entry per CDR3 protein. The table records about 46,000 distinct CDR3 sequences, 23% of them present only once. Sequencing was performed on breast tumor tissue. These receptors were taken from a female donor with breast cancer. Some clones in this sample may be carry-over from other donors' samples.

This clonotype was counted many times. The rearrangement uses TRBV7-2 and TRBJ1-5; D not certain. Trimming stripped 1 base from V and 6 bases from J, with 7 bases between. Per the germline V gene, CDR1 is SGHTA and CDR2 is FQGNSA. CDR3 length: 13 amino acids. The CDR3 spells CASSLGSTQPQHF. The CDR3 DNA sequence: TGTGCCAGCAGCTTAGGTTCGACTCAGCCCCAGCATTTT.

This clonotype occurred a few times. The chain links TRBV28 to TRBJ1-5; D uncertain. The germline V gene has CDR1 MDHEN and CDR2 SYDVKM. V lost 5 bases and J lost 5, with 16 bases in between. This CDR3 contains 15 residues. Written as DNA, the CDR3 is TGTGCCAGCAGTCCAAGGACTAGGTGGGATCAGCCCCAGCATTTT. Its protein is CASSPRTRWDQPQHF.

This clonotype was detected ten times or more. The genes are TRBV9 and TRBJ2-2, with 8 bases fitting TRBD1. Germline assignment: CDR1 SGDLS and CDR2 YYNGEE. The CDR3 has 15 residues. V gave up 4 bases and J gave up 5 bases; unmatched junction bases: 7. CDR3 nucleotides: TGTGCCAGCAGCACCCGGACAGGGAAAACCGGGGAGCTGTTTTTT. Protein: CASSTRTGKTGELFF.

The CDR3 loop reads CASSRGQAHGANVLTF. The CDR3 DNA follows: TGTGCCAGCAGTAGGGGACAGGCTCACGGGGCCAACGTCCTGACTTTC. The chain carries TRBV6-5 and TRBJ2-6; the match to TRBD1 covers 8 bases. The CDR3 contains 16 residues. The germline V gene has CDR1 MNHEY and CDR2 SVGAGI. Trimming took 5 bases from V and 4 from J; bases not matched to a gene: 7.

To note about this clonotype: A much larger clone lies a single base off, so this may be a read error. The chain links TRBV2 to TRBJ2-1; TRBD2 is a possible D gene (5 bases). CDR3 length equals 12 residues. Trimming took off 4 bases at V and 7 bases at J, with 8 bases between the two ends. CDR1 SNHLY and CDR2 FYNNEI come from the germline V gene. In nucleotides, the CDR3 is TGTGCCAGCAGTGGAGGGATTAATGAGCAGTTCTTC. As protein: CASSGGINEQFF. Supplemented by reference TRBV2 and TRBJ2-1, the full variable domain reads EPEVTQTPSHQVTQMGQEVILRCVPISNHLYFYWYRQILGQKVEFLVSFYNNEISEKSEIFDDQFSVERPDGSNFTLKIRSTKLEDSAMYFCASSGGINEQFFGPGTRLTVL.

Many counts were recorded for this clonotype. The chain links TRBV2 to TRBJ2-1; 8 nucleotides line up with TRBD2. Germline lookup yields CDR1 SNHLY and CDR2 FYNNEI. The CDR3 consists of 14 residues. V gave up 6 bases and J gave up 4 bases; unmatched junction bases: 5. The CDR3 sequence is CASSGLANYNEQFF. Here the CDR3 DNA reads TGTGCCAGCAGCGGACTAGCAAATTACAATGAGCAGTTCTTC.

The chain uses TRBV20-1 and TRBJ2-1; no clear D. Trimming stripped 6 bases from V and 1 base from J, with 10 bases between. The CDR3 is 13 residues long. Per the germline V gene, CDR1 is DFQATT and CDR2 is SNEGSKA (reference sequence). CDR3 nucleotides: TGCAGTGCGCCTCTGGGTTCCTACAATGAGCAGTTCTTC. Protein: CSAPLGSYNEQFF.

This clonotype was seen just once. The junction departs from the called germline gene at one end, perhaps through a read error. This sequence joins TRBV6-1 and TRBJ1-5; the match to TRBD1 covers 10 bases. Germline V gene lookup returns CDR1 MNHNS and CDR2 SASEGT. CDR3 size: 15 residues. The CDR3 DNA sequence: TGTGCCAGCACATCGACAGGGGGCTTGAGCCAGCCCCGGCATTTT. Protein sequence: CASTSTGGLSQPRHF.

Ten or more counts support this clonotype. The gene calls are TRBV19 and TRBJ2-7; D tentatively fits TRBD1 or TRBD2 (5 bases each). The CDR3 runs to 13 residues. Germline V lookup: CDR1 LNHDA, CDR2 SQIVND (reference sequence). V lost 11 bases, J lost 0 bases, and 14 bases lay in between. The CDR3 sequence: CAAGALDSYEQYF. The CDR3 nucleotides are TGTGCCGCCGGGGCCCTAGACTCCTACGAGCAGTACTTC.

This clonotype has a count of ten or more. The chain recombines TRBV7-2 with TRBJ2-7; D is possibly TRBD2 (5 bases). Germline V gives CDR1 SGHTA, CDR2 FQGNSA. The CDR3 runs 17 residues. V gave up 5 bases and J gave up 0 bases, with 20 bases separating them. CDR3 coding DNA: TGTGCCAGCAGCCCTGCGTGGTTTGAGGGCAACTCCTACGAGCAGTACTTC. It codes for CASSPAWFEGNSYEQYF.

This clonotype occurred many times. This rearrangement joins TRBV6-6 to TRBJ1-5; a possible D gene is TRBD1 (5 bases). Germline V lookup: CDR1 MNHNY, CDR2 SVGAGI (reference sequence). The CDR3 has 15 residues. Trimming took off 6 bases at V and 7 bases at J, with 19 bases between the two ends. CDR3 amino acids: CASSQRGERGQPQHF. The CDR3 DNA follows: TGTGCCAGCAGCCAACGGGGGGAACGAGGACAGCCCCAGCATTTT.

This clonotype occurred many times. The genes are TRBV12-3 or TRBV12-4 and TRBJ1-5, with 8 bases fitting TRBD1. There are 15 residues in the CDR3. J was trimmed by 4 bases and V by 4 bases; bases with no gene match: 6. DNA for the CDR3: TGTGCCAGCAGTTCCCAGGGGGCAAGAAATCAGCCCCAGCATTTT. Translated, it gives CASSSQGARNQPQHF.

This clonotype was seen only a few times. CDR3 region: CASSLTGSTGELFF. The CDR3 bases are TGTGCCAGCAGTTTGACAGGGAGCACCGGGGAGCTGTTTTTT. The chain has TRBV27 and TRBJ2-2, with 7 bases that match TRBD1. Germline CDR1 and CDR2: MNHEY and SMNVEV (reference sequence). V lost 3 bases, J lost 4 bases, and 2 bases stayed unmatched. The CDR3 runs 14 residues.

This clonotype came up many times. The chain has TRBV30 and TRBJ1-5; D gene uncertain. The CDR3 extends over 14 amino acids. The germline gives CDR1 GTSNPN, CDR2 SVGIG (reference sequence). V lost 4 bases and J lost 4, with 14 bases in between. CDR3 bases: TGTGCCTGGAATCCTGGGGATCGGAATCAGCCCCAGCATTTT. Its protein product is CAWNPGDRNQPQHF.

On this clonotype itself: It may be a read error: a sequence one base away is much more abundant. CDR3 bases: TGTGCCAGCAGTTACGAACAGCCTTTAACCTCTGGAAACACCATATATTTT. Its protein is CASSYEQPLTSGNTIYF. This rearrangement joins TRBV6-5 to TRBJ1-3; D is unresolved. This CDR3 is built from 17 residues. From germline, CDR1 is MNHEY and CDR2 SVGAGI. V lost 2 bases and J 0 bases, leaving 14 bases between the germline ends.

This clonotype was seen ten or more times. V usage is TRBV6-2 or TRBV6-3 and J usage is TRBJ1-5; D uncertain. This CDR3 contains 17 residues. CDR1 is MNHEY and CDR2 is SVGEGT in the germline V gene. The V and J ends lost 6 bases and 0 bases respectively, with 18 bases between them. The CDR3 sequence is CASSPTGLSGSNQPQHF. The CDR3 region has the DNA TGTGCCAGCAGCCCTACCGGACTGTCCGGTAGCAATCAGCCCCAGCATTTT.

In its sample, this clonotype was seen many times. This chain links TRBV24-1 with TRBJ2-5; tentatively, D is TRBD1 or TRBD2 (5 bases each). The CDR3 sequence is 13 residues long. V lost 6 bases to trimming and J lost 2 bases, with 9 bases between them. The germline V gene encodes CDR1 KGHDR and CDR2 SFDVKD. The CDR3 nucleotides are TGTGCCACCAGTAGGGACGGACAAGAGACCCAGTACTTC. This sequence encodes CATSRDGQETQYF.

The chain couples TRBV6-2 or TRBV6-3 to TRBJ2-1, with D tentatively TRBD1 or TRBD2 (5 bases each). Trimming took 2 bases from V and 0 from J, leaving 14 bases between them. CDR1 is MNHEY and CDR2 is SVGEGT in the germline V gene. The CDR3 extends over 17 amino acids. CDR3 loop: CASSYAAGTSSYNEQFF. DNA for the CDR3: TGTGCCAGCAGTTACGCTGCAGGGACCAGCTCCTACAATGAGCAGTTCTTC.

The table lists this clonotype with many counts. The rearrangement joins TRBV6-2 or TRBV6-3 to TRBJ2-7; D may be TRBD2 (6 bases). CDR3 length: 15 residues. The V end was cut by 4 bases, the J end by 4 bases, with 17 bases between. Germline-derived CDR1 and CDR2 are MNHEY and SVGEGT. The chain's CDR3 is CASSSFSGPSYEQYF. CDR3 sequence (DNA): TGTGCCAGCAGTTCCTTTAGCGGCCCCAGTTACGAGCAGTACTTC.

For this clonotype: This may stem from a read error, because a much larger clone lies one nucleotide away. V usage is TRBV4-1 and J usage is TRBJ1-4; D gene unclear. The CDR3 extends over 14 amino acids. CDR1 and CDR2 from the germline V gene are MGHRA and YSYEKL. CDR3 coding DNA: TGCGCCAGCAGCCAAGACCGGTCACATGAAAAACTGTCTTTT. Its protein is CASSQDRSHEKLSF.

About this clonotype: At one of its ends the junction is not consistent with the germline gene, which may arise from a read error. The rearrangement joins TRBV28 to TRBJ1-2; 7 nucleotides align to TRBD1. CDR3 length: 13 residues. CDR1 is MDHEN, CDR2 SYDVKM, per germline. CDR3 nucleotide sequence: TGTGCCAGCAGTGGGAATGGCTGGGGGACAGCTTCCTTC. It specifies CASSGNGWGTASF.

This chain joins TRBV24-1 and TRBJ2-1; unclear D gene. This CDR3 has 13 residues. V lost 6 bases and J 1 base, leaving 6 bases between the germline ends. The germline gives CDR1 KGHDR, CDR2 SFDVKD. This CDR3 is CATSPTSYNEQFF. The CDR3 region has the DNA TGTGCCACCAGTCCCACTTCCTACAATGAGCAGTTCTTC.

This clonotype was recorded at least ten times. J is TRBJ2-2 and V is TRBV6-4; D gene ambiguous. The CDR3 runs to 14 residues. V lost 2 bases to trimming and J lost 3 bases, with 7 bases between them. CDR1 and CDR2 from the germline V gene are MRHNA and SNTAGT. In nucleotides, the CDR3 is TGTGCCAGCAGTGACGGGCAGGACACCGGGGAGCTGTTTTTT. Translating it yields CASSDGQDTGELFF.

There are many counts of this clonotype. The CDR3 DNA sequence: TGTGCCAGCAGCTTAGGACAGGCCTCCTACGAGCAGTACTTC. This encodes CASSLGQASYEQYF. This chain links TRBV7-2 with TRBJ2-7, with D perhaps TRBD1 (6 bases). CDR1 is SGHTA, CDR2 FQGNSA, per germline. Trimming removed 1 base at V and 0 bases at J, with 7 bases between. This CDR3 has 14 residues.

This clonotype was found many times. The chain has TRBV2 and TRBJ2-1; the match to TRBD1 covers 9 bases. V lost 4 bases, J lost 8 bases, and 9 bases stayed unmatched. CDR1 SNHLY and CDR2 FYNNEI come from the germline V gene. The CDR3 loop spans 15 amino acids. CDR3 nucleotide sequence: TGTGCCAGCAGTGCCCGGACAGGGGTTTTGGATGAGCAGTTCTTC. Translation: CASSARTGVLDEQFF.

This clonotype was recorded many times. The genes are TRBV20-1 and TRBJ2-7; tentatively, D is TRBD1 (5 bases). V was clipped by 2 bases and J by 4 bases, with 9 bases between them. Germline-derived CDR1 and CDR2 are DFQATT and SNEGSKA (reference sequence). The CDR3 runs 12 residues. In nucleotides, the CDR3 is TGCAGTGCTAGACCCGCAGGGTACGAGCAGTACTTC. Its translation: CSARPAGYEQYF.

At least ten counts were recorded for this clonotype. The V call is TRBV7-6, the J call TRBJ1-4; a possible D gene is TRBD1 (5 bases). The germline CDR1 and CDR2 sequences are SGHVS and FNYEAQ. The CDR3 is 14 residues long. V was clipped by 5 bases and J by 4 bases, with 11 bases between them. In DNA, the CDR3 is TGTGCCAGCAGCAGAGGGGAGCATAATGAAAAACTGTTTTTT. Its protein is CASSRGEHNEKLFF.

V usage is TRBV5-1 and J usage is TRBJ1-1, with D possibly being TRBD1 (5 bases). Germline V gene sequence: CDR1 SGHRS, CDR2 YFSETQ. The length of the CDR3 is 14 residues. V lost 2 bases and J lost 1, with 9 bases in between. The CDR3 region has the DNA TGCGCCAGCAGCTTCGACAGAGCGAACACTGAAGCTTTCTTT. Protein product: CASSFDRANTEAFF.

With regard to this clonotype: A junction boundary mismatches the germline segment, possibly from a read error. This chain joins TRBV3-1 and TRBJ2-7; TRBD2 matches at 12 bases. Germline CDR1 reads LGHDT; CDR2 reads YNNKEL (reference sequence). The CDR3 runs 18 residues. The CDR3 coding sequence is TGTGCCAGCAGCCCCGGGACTAGCGGGCCTATGGTTACCTACGAGCAGCACTTC. It yields the protein CASSPGTSGPMVTYEQHF.

This clonotype was detected only once. A read error may produce the germline difference seen at one junction end. V and J are TRBV7-9 and TRBJ2-1; D gene uncertain. The germline V gene has CDR1 SEHNR and CDR2 FQNEAQ (reference sequence). The CDR3 covers 14 residues. Here the CDR3 reads CASSLVLSYNEQSF. In nucleotides, the CDR3 is TGTGCCAGCAGCCTAGTTTTAAGTTACAATGAGCAGTCCTTC. Variable domain in full (rest from reference TRBV7-9 and TRBJ2-1): DTGVSQNPRHKITKRGQNVTFRCDPISEHNRLYWYRQTLGQGPEFLTYFQNEAQLEKSRLLSDRFSAERPKGSFSTLEIQRTEQGDSAMYLCASSLVLSYNEQSFGPGTRLTVL.

About this clonotype: A read error may explain this, as a much larger clone is one base away. The genes are TRBV6-1 and TRBJ1-5, with unresolved D. V lost 2 bases to trimming and J lost 2 bases, with 13 bases between them. The CDR3 length is 16 residues. Germline V gene sequence: CDR1 MNHNS, CDR2 SASEGT. This chain's CDR3 is CASSERSDEGNQPQHF. The CDR3 DNA follows: TGTGCCAGCAGTGAAAGATCGGACGAGGGCAATCAGCCCCAGCATTTT.